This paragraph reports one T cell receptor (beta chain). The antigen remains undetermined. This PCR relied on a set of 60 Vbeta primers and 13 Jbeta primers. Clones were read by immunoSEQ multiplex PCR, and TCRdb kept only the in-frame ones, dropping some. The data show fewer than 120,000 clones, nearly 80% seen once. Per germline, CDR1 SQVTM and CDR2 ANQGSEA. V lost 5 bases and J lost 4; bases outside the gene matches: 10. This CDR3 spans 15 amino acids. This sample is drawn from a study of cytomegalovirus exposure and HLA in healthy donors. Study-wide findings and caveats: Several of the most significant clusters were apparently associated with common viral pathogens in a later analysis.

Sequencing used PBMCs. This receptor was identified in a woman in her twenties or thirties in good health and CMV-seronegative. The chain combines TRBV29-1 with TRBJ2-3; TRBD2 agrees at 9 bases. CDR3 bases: TGCAGCGTTCAGAAACCTAGCGGGAACCCAGATACGCAGTATTTT. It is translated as CSVQKPSGNPDTQYF.